This record concerns one T cell receptor beta chain sequence. The entry originates in a study of blood T cell repertoires in COVID-19. Produced via immunoSEQ multiplex PCR; TCRdb's table is partial and in-frame only. The sample records 110,000 to 150,000 clones, approximately 83% being singletons. CDR3 length: 14 amino acids. Unmatched junction bases numbered 6, after V lost 4 bases and J lost 7 bases. Germline lookup yields CDR1 SGHDN and CDR2 FVKESK. The sequence derives from a human donor in a cohort sampled during active COVID-19. Material: peripheral blood. This chain uses TRBV14 with TRBJ1-1; TRBD1 matches at 10 bases. This CDR3 reads CASSRQGAFGEAFF. For the CDR3, the DNA is TGTGCCAGCAGCCGACAGGGGGCGTTCGGTGAAGCTTTCTTT.